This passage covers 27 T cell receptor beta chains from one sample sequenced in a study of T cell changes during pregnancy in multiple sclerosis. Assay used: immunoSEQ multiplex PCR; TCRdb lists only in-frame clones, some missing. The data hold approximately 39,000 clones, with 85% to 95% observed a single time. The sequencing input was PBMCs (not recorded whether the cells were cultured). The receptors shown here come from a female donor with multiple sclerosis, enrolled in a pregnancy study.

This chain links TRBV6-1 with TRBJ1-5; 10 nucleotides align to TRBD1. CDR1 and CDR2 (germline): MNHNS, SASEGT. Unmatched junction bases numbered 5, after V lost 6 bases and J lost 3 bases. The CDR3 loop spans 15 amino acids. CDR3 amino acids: CASRGGTGVNQPQHF. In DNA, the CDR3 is TGTGCCAGCAGAGGGGGGACAGGGGTCAATCAGCCCCAGCATTTT.

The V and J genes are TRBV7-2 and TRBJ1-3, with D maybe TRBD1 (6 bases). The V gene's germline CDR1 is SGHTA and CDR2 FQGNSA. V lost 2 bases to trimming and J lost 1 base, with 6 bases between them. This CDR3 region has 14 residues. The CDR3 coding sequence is TGTGCCAGCAGCTTACAGGGGTCTGGAAACACCATATATTTT. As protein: CASSLQGSGNTIYF.

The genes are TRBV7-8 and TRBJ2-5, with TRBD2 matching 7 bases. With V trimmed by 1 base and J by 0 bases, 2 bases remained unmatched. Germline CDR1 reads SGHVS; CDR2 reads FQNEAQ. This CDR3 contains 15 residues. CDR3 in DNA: TGTGCCAGCAGCTTAGGCGGGGGATACCAAGAGACCCAGTACTTC. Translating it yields CASSLGGGYQETQYF.

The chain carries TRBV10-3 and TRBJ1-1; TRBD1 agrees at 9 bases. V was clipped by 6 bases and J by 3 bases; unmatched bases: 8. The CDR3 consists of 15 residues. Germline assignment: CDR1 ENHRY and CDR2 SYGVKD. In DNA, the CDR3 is TGTGCCATCAGGATAGTACAGGGGGCGGACACTGAAGCTTTCTTT. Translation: CAIRIVQGADTEAFF.

The CDR3 loop reads CASSLGGTSRPEQYF. CDR3 in DNA: TGCGCCAGCAGCTTGGGGGGGACTAGCAGACCCGAGCAGTACTTC. J is TRBJ2-7 and V is TRBV5-1; 9 nucleotides agree with TRBD2. V lost 0 bases and J lost 6; bases outside the gene matches: 7. Per the germline V gene, CDR1 is SGHRS and CDR2 is YFSETQ. The length of the CDR3 is 15 residues.

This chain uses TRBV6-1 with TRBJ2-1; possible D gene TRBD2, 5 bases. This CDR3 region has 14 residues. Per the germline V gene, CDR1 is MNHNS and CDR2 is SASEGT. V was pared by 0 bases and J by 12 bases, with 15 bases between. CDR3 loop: CASSEALGGSPQFF. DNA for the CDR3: TGTGCCAGCAGTGAAGCGCTTGGCGGGTCCCCGCAGTTCTTC.

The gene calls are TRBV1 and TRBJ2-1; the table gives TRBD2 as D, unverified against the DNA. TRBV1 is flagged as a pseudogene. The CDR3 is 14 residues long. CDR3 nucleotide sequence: TGCACCCCCGGACTAGCCGATTCCTACAATGAGCAGTTCTTC. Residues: CTPGLADSYNEQFF.

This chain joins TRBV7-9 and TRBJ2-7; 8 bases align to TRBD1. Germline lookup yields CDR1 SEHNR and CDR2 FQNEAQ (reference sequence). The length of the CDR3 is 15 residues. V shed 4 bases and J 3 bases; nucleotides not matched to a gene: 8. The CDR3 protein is CASSSSGGSVYEQYF. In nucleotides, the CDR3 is TGTGCCAGCAGCTCCTCAGGGGGCTCCGTCTACGAGCAGTACTTC. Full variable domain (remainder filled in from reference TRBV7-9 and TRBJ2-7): DTGVSQNPRHKITKRGQNVTFRCDPISEHNRLYWYRQTLGQGPEFLTYFQNEAQLEKSRLLSDRFSAERPKGSFSTLEIQRTEQGDSAMYLCASSSSGGSVYEQYFGPGTRLTVT.

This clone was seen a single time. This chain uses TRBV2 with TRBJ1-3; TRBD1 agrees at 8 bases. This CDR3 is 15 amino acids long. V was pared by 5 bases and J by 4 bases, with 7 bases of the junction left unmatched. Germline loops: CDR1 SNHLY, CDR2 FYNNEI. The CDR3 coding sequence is TGTGCCAGCAGTCCTTGGACAGGGACAGGAAACACCATATATTTT. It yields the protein CASSPWTGTGNTIYF.

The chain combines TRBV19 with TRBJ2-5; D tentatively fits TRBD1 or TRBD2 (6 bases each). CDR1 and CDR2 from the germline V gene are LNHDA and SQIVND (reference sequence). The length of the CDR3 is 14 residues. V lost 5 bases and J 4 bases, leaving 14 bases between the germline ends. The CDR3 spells CASSGRGTTETQYF. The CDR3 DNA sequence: TGTGCCAGTAGTGGCCGCGGGACAACAGAGACCCAGTACTTC.

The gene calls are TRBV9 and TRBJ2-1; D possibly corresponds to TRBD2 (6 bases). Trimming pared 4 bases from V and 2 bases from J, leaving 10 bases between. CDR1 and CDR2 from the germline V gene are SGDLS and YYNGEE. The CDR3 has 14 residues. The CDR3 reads CASSMASAYNEQFF. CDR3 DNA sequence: TGTGCCAGCAGCATGGCTAGCGCCTACAATGAGCAGTTCTTC.

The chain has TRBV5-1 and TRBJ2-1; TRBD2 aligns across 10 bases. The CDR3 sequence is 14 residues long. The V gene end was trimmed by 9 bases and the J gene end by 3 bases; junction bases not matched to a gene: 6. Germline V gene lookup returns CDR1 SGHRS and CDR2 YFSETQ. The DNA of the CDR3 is TGCGCCACGGGGACTAGCGTTCTCTACAATGAGCAGTTCTTC. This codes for CATGTSVLYNEQFF.

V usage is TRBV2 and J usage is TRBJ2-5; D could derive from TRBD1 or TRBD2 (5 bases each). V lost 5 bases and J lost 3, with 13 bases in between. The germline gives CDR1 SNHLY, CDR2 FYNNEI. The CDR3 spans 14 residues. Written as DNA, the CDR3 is TGTGCCAGCAGTCAGGTGGGGACGAAAGAGACCCAGTACTTC. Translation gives CASSQVGTKETQYF.

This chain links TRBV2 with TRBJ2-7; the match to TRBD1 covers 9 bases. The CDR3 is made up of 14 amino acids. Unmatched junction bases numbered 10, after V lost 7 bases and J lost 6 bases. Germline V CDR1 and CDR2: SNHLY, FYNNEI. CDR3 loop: CASMSGQGLAEQYF. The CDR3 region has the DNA TGTGCCAGCATGTCGGGACAGGGTTTAGCCGAGCAGTACTTC.

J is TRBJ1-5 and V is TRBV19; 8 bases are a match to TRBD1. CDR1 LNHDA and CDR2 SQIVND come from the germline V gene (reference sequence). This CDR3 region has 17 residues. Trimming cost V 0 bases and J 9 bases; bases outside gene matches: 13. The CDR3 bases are TGTGCCAGTAGTATAGATCCGGACAGGGCTGTTGTCCTGCCCCAGCATTTT. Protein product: CASSIDPDRAVVLPQHF.

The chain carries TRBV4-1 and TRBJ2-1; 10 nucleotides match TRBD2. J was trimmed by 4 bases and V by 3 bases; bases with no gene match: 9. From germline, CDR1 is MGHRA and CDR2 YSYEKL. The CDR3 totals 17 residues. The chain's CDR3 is CASSHRPGLATYNEQFF. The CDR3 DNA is TGCGCCAGCAGCCACCGTCCGGGACTAGCGACTTACAATGAGCAGTTCTTC.

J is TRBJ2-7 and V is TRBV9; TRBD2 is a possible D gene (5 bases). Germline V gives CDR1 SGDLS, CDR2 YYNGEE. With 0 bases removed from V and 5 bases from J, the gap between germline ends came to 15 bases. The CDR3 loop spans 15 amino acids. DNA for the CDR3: TGTGCCAGCAGCGTAGGGGTGGGAGTTAGCCACGAGCAGTACTTC. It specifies CASSVGVGVSHEQYF.

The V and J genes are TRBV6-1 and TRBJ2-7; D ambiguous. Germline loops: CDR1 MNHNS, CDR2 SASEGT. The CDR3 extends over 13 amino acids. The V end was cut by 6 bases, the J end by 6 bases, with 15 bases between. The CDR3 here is CASRPFTSAEQYF. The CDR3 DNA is TGTGCCAGCAGACCGTTTACATCCGCCGAGCAGTACTTC.

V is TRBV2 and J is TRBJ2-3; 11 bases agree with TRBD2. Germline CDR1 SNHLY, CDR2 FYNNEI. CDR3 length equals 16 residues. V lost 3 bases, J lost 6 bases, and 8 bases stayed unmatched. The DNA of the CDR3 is TGTGCCAGCAGTGATGATGTAGCGGGAGGGCCGGATACGCAGTATTTT. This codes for CASSDDVAGGPDTQYF.

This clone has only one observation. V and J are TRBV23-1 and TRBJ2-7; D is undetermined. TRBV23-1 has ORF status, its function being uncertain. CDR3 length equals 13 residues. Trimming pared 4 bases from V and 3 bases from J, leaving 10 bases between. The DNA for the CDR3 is TGCGCCAGCAGTCGGAAAGACTGCTACGAGCAGTACTTC. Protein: CASSRKDCYEQYF.

The CDR3 nucleotides read TGTGCCTCTTCTGGGGGGGTCTCTTTCACAGATACGCAGTATTTT. Its translation is CASSGGVSFTDTQYF. The chain carries TRBV13 and TRBJ2-3, with TRBD2 matching 7 bases. The trim removed 11 bases at V and 2 bases at J, leaving 13 bases unmatched. Germline loops: CDR1 PRHDT, CDR2 FYEKMQ (reference sequence). The CDR3 is made up of 15 amino acids.

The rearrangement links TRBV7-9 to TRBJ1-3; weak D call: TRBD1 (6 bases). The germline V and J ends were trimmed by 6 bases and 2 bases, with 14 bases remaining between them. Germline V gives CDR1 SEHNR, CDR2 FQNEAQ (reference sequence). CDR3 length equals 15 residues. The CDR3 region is CASRTDTGPGNTIYF. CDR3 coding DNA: TGTGCCAGCAGAACCGATACAGGGCCTGGAAACACCATATATTTT.

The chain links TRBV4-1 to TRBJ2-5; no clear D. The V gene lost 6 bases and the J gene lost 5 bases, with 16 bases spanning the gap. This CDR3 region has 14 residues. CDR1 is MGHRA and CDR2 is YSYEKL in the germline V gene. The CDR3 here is CASRRTESVETQYF. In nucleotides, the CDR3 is TGCGCCAGCAGGCGGACGGAATCGGTCGAGACCCAGTACTTC.

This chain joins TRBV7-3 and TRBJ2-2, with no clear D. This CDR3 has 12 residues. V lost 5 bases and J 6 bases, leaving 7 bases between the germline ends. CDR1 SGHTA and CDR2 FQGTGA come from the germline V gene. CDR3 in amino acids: CASSPMAGELFF. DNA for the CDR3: TGTGCCAGCAGCCCGATGGCCGGGGAGCTGTTTTTT.

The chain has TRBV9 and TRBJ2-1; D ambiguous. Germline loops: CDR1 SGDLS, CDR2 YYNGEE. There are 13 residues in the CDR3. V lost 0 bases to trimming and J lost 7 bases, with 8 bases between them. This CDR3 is CASSVVSRNEQFF. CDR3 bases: TGTGCCAGCAGCGTAGTTAGTCGTAATGAGCAGTTCTTC.

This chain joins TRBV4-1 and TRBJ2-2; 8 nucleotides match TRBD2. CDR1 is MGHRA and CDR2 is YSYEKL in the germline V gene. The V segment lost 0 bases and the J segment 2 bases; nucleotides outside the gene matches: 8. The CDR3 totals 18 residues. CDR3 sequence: CASSQDNSGLANTGELFF. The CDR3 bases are TGCGCCAGCAGCCAAGATAACTCCGGACTAGCTAACACCGGGGAGCTGTTTTTT.

CDR3 sequence (DNA): TGTGCCAGCAGCCTCCGCGGGGGGCGCTTAGGAAACACCATATATTTT. Its protein product is CASSLRGGRLGNTIYF. This rearrangement joins TRBV28 to TRBJ1-3; the D gene is possibly TRBD1 (6 bases). Between the trimmed V and J ends, which lost 6 bases and 4 bases, there was a span of 19 bases. CDR3 length: 16 residues. The germline gives CDR1 MDHEN, CDR2 SYDVKM.